The clone carrying this T cell receptor (beta chain) showed up many times. Its antigen remains unidentified. Deletions cut 0 bases from V and 4 bases from J, with 9 bases between. The germline V gene encodes CDR1 SGHTA and CDR2 FQGNSA. This CDR3 is 15 amino acids long. By 5'RACE template switching, TCR cDNA was produced, with a universal primer site and UMIs added in the process. MiXCR, run by TCRdb on the 5' RACE reads, gives a single entry per CDR3 protein. The table shows 280,000 or so distinct CDR3 sequences, with about 10% occurring only once. The record originates from a study of T cells after yellow fever vaccination. The wider study: Preparing low-cell-number fractions relied on SMART-Seq v4 Ultra Low Input.

Notes on the study in general: Abundant contaminating clonotypes from the bulk population could appear in FACS-sorted repertoires. Clones from primary vaccination mostly reappeared after the booster (about 97% CD4, over 85% CD8).

This chain uses TRBV7-2 with TRBJ2-2; D is unclear. The clonotype originates from a man aged 18 to 30 who received the YFV17D yellow fever vaccine. Sequencing was performed on CD4+ T cells sorted from PBMCs, taken 5 days after the yellow fever booster vaccination. This CDR3 is CASSLAGQGTGELFF. DNA of the CDR3: TGTGCCAGCAGCTTAGCAGGGCAAGGCACCGGGGAGCTGTTTTTT.